This T cell receptor beta chain was sequenced for a study of T cells in tumors after PD-1 blockade. Study findings and constraints: Roughly 40% of tumor TCR clonotypes were also found in blood.

Trimming cost V 4 bases and J 5 bases; bases outside gene matches: 4. The CDR3 extends over 15 amino acids. Germline loops: CDR1 SGHDT, CDR2 YYEEEE. Generated by immunoSEQ multiplex PCR, the TCRdb table keeps only in-frame clones and is missing some. The sample consists of about 24,000 clones, nearly 85% of them appearing once. Notes on this clone: Its cognate antigen is unknown.

Here the sequenced sample was PBMCs, taken after anti-PD-1 treatment. This sequence originates from a human donor with basal cell carcinoma. The J gene is TRBJ1-6, the V gene TRBV5-6; TRBD1 matches at 9 bases. CDR3 bases: TGTGCCAGCAGCGCCGGGACAGGGAATAATTCACCCCTCCACTTT. Its translation is CASSAGTGNNSPLHF.